This T cell receptor beta chain was sequenced in a study of beta chain features in type 1 diabetes. Study observations and caveats: Moderate but significant shortening of TCRB CDR3s was recorded in all four CD4+ subsets from Type 1 diabetes patients. cDNA sequencing could over-represent cells with high TCR expression. In comparison with healthy donors, patients had naive, central memory and Treg TCRB repertoires that appeared more similar.

All of the isolated RNA was reverse transcribed, so expressed TCRB transcripts were sequenced. This table comes from immunoSEQ multiplex PCR, and its TCRdb copy is limited to in-frame clones, with some not included. The sample lists 35,000 to 50,000 clones, 50% occurring once. This clone appeared a few times. What it binds is unknown. With 2 bases removed from V and 1 base from J, the gap between germline ends came to 3 bases. The CDR3 covers 13 residues. Germline CDR1 reads SEHNR; CDR2 reads FQNEAQ (reference sequence). The source of this sequence is a woman in her thirties in good health. The chain employs TRBV7-9 and TRBJ1-5; D unclear. Sample: stem cell memory CD4+ T cells from blood. CDR3 loop: CASSLSSNQPQHF. CDR3 nucleotide sequence: TGTGCCAGCAGCTTAAGCAGCAATCAGCCCCAGCATTTT. Looking up the rest from reference TRBV7-9 and TRBJ1-5 gives the full variable domain: DTGVSQNPRHKITKRGQNVTFRCDPISEHNRLYWYRQTLGQGPEFLTYFQNEAQLEKSRLLSDRFSAERPKGSFSTLEIQRTEQGDSAMYLCASSLSSNQPQHFGDGTRLSIL.